This T cell receptor (beta chain) was profiled in a study of Tregs in tolerant kidney transplant recipients. TCRdb's table, derived via immunoSEQ multiplex PCR, lists solely in-frame clones and lacks some. The table lists about 50,000 clones, more than 70% of them singletons, with less than 20% in the top ten. Remarks on this clone: Antigen specificity is unknown.

This CDR3 has 13 amino acids. V lost 5 bases, J lost 3 bases, and 3 bases stayed unmatched. Germline V gives CDR1 MNHEY, CDR2 SVGAGI. General study points: Few patients were studied, so findings need validation in larger groups. Some patients' samples used different primers over time, so nucleotide sequences weren't comparable. Tolerant patients' donor-specific Tregs expanded beyond overall Tregs, suggesting antigen-driven growth.

Mixed chimerism was transient after nonmyeloablative marrow transplants from related graft donors. This TCR was recovered from a human patient who received a combined kidney and bone marrow transplant. Some T cells may be graft donor cells. The chain combines TRBV6-5 with TRBJ1-2; TRBD1 matches 7 bases. The sequences come from CD8+ T cells from blood (PBMCs), collected 12 months after the transplant. The CDR3 loop reads CASSTDRDYGYTF. CDR3 coding DNA: TGTGCCAGCAGTACCGACAGGGACTATGGCTACACCTTC.